The 26 T cell receptor beta chains presented below share a single source sample, sequenced in a study of T cell responses to AZD1222 COVID-19 vaccine. Profiling relied on immunoSEQ multiplex PCR, and the TCRdb table lists in-frame clones only, not all of them. Found here are under 45,000 clones, approximately 88% of them singletons; the top ten hold 18%. The material sequenced was peripheral blood, taken 28 days after the second AZD1222 dose. These receptors all come from an adult who received the AZD1222 COVID-19 vaccine.

V gene TRBV5-1 combines with J gene TRBJ1-2; 7 nucleotides align to TRBD1. The germline CDR1 and CDR2 sequences are SGHRS and YFSETQ. The CDR3 spans 17 residues. V lost 0 bases and J lost 4; bases outside the gene matches: 12. The CDR3 sequence is CASSLGGTGTEVYGYTF. The DNA for the CDR3 is TGCGCCAGCAGCTTGGGAGGAACCGGGACAGAGGTCTATGGCTACACCTTC.

The chain recombines TRBV2 with TRBJ1-4; the match to TRBD1 covers 10 bases. Trimming removed 3 bases from V and 6 bases from J; junction bases left unmatched: 4. The CDR3 contains 15 residues. Germline V lookup: CDR1 SNHLY, CDR2 FYNNEI. The CDR3 here is CASSDLTGGDEKLFF. The CDR3 coding sequence is TGTGCCAGCAGTGACCTGACAGGGGGCGATGAAAAACTGTTTTTT.

The chain uses TRBV12-3 or TRBV12-4 and TRBJ2-5; possibly TRBD1 for D (6 bases). V lost 7 bases and J 5 bases, leaving 14 bases between the germline ends. The CDR3 is 13 amino acids. CDR3 in DNA: TGTGCCAGCAAAAAACAGGGATTCGAGACCCAGTACTTC. This encodes CASKKQGFETQYF.

The chain employs TRBV6-2 or TRBV6-3 and TRBJ1-1; 7 bases fit TRBD1. CDR1 MNHEY and CDR2 SVGEGT come from the germline V gene. The CDR3 is 14 amino acids. The V gene end was trimmed by 6 bases and the J gene end by 1 base; junction bases not matched to a gene: 5. The CDR3 DNA follows: TGTGCCAGCAGCAAACAGGGGTCGAACACTGAAGCTTTCTTT. This sequence encodes CASSKQGSNTEAFF.

V usage is TRBV18 and J usage is TRBJ2-7; the D call may be TRBD1 or TRBD2 (7 bases each). The CDR3 runs to 16 residues. Germline CDR1 and CDR2: KGHSH and LQKENI. Trimming took 1 base from V and 4 from J, leaving 17 bases between them. The CDR3 DNA reads as TGTGCCAGCTCACCACAAACAGCCAGGGGGGGTTACGAGCAGTACTTC. This encodes CASSPQTARGGYEQYF.

As concerns this clone: The same CDR3 is also encoded by other DNA sequences in this sample. This sequence joins TRBV5-6 and TRBJ1-3, with unresolved D. Germline V gene data show CDR1 as SGHDT and CDR2 as YYEEEE. V was pared by 3 bases and J by 0 bases, with 7 bases between. CDR3 size: 14 residues. The DNA of the CDR3 is TGTGCCAGCAGCTCCTCTTACTCTGGAAACACCATATATTTT. This encodes CASSSSYSGNTIYF.

The chain employs TRBV14 and TRBJ2-5; D is ambiguous. The CDR3 has 12 amino acids. V was trimmed by 3 bases and J by 2 bases, leaving 4 bases between them. Germline V gives CDR1 SGHDN, CDR2 FVKESK. CDR3 nucleotide sequence: TGTGCCAGCAGCCAGACTCAAGAGACCCAGTACTTC. Encoded protein: CASSQTQETQYF.

The chain carries TRBV5-1 and TRBJ2-3, with 11 bases that match TRBD1. The CDR3 length is 18 residues. J gave up 3 bases and V 5 bases, and 14 bases lay outside the gene matches. Per the germline V gene, CDR1 is SGHRS and CDR2 is YFSETQ. The CDR3 DNA reads as TGCGCCAGCAGTCAACTCCCCCCCGGGGACAGGGGGACAGATACGCAGTATTTT. Translated, it gives CASSQLPPGDRGTDTQYF.

This chain joins TRBV28 and TRBJ2-5; TRBD1 agrees at 10 bases. CDR1 MDHEN and CDR2 SYDVKM come from the germline V gene. V lost 5 bases to trimming and J lost 5 bases; unmatched junction nucleotides: 11. CDR3 size: 16 residues. CDR3 in DNA: TGTGCCAGCAGTCCGCAGACGGGACAGGGGTTCGAGACCCAGTACTTC. Its protein product is CASSPQTGQGFETQYF.

This clone appeared once. This chain connects TRBV4-2 to TRBJ2-1, with 9 bases that match TRBD2. J was trimmed by 7 bases and V by 0 bases; bases with no gene match: 4. The CDR3 covers 15 residues. Per germline, CDR1 LGHNA and CDR2 YNFKEQ. The CDR3 sequence is CASSQDRLAGNEQFF. In nucleotides, the CDR3 is TGTGCCAGCAGCCAAGACCGGCTAGCGGGGAATGAGCAGTTCTTC.

The gene calls are TRBV5-1 and TRBJ1-1; the match to TRBD1 covers 9 bases. V lost 4 bases to trimming and J lost 5 bases; unmatched junction nucleotides: 18. In germline, CDR1 is SGHRS, CDR2 YFSETQ. This CDR3 is built from 18 residues. Written as DNA, the CDR3 is TGCGCCAGCAGCCCATTTGGTCGTCGGACAGGGGTAAGGACTGAAGCTTTCTTT. It codes for CASSPFGRRTGVRTEAFF.

The gene calls are TRBV14 and TRBJ2-2; no clear D. Per germline, CDR1 SGHDN and CDR2 FVKESK. This CDR3 has 14 amino acids. The ends were cut back, 1 base at V and 2 bases at J, with 5 bases in the middle. The CDR3 region is CASSQVVNTGELFF. In nucleotides, the CDR3 is TGTGCCAGCAGCCAAGTCGTCAACACCGGGGAGCTGTTTTTT.

The V call is TRBV5-1, the J call TRBJ1-4; D may be TRBD1 (5 bases). Germline values: CDR1 SGHRS, CDR2 YFSETQ. The CDR3 runs 14 residues. Deletions cut 4 bases from V and 3 bases from J, with 10 bases between. The CDR3 loop is CASSRDGSNEKLFF. The CDR3 DNA follows: TGCGCCAGCAGCCGGGACGGGTCTAATGAAAAACTGTTTTTT.

The rearrangement joins TRBV2 to TRBJ1-2, with D possibly being TRBD1 (5 bases). Germline V gene data show CDR1 as SNHLY and CDR2 as FYNNEI. V was shortened by 6 bases and J by 7 bases, with 18 bases between the two germline ends. The CDR3 runs to 14 residues. The CDR3 nucleotides are TGTGCCAGCAGGAGCAGGGATGCGGCGGGTGGCTACACCTTC. This translates into CASRSRDAAGGYTF.

The gene calls are TRBV6-5 and TRBJ2-2, with a possible D match to TRBD1 (6 bases). Trimming removed 10 bases from V and 4 bases from J, with 19 bases in between. CDR3 length: 15 residues. Germline-derived CDR1 and CDR2 are MNHEY and SVGAGI. The CDR3 sequence is CATIPRSGVTGELFF. CDR3 bases: TGTGCCACCATACCTCGTTCAGGGGTCACCGGGGAGCTGTTTTTT.

The V and J genes are TRBV3-1 (or the pseudogene TRBV3-2) and TRBJ2-5, with 8 bases matching TRBD1. The junction had 6 bases not matched to a gene; V was cut back by 4 bases and J by 5 bases. Germline V CDR1 and CDR2: LGHDT, YNNKEL (reference sequence). The CDR3 consists of 14 residues. The CDR3, as DNA: TGTGCCAGCAGCCTCCAGGGGGCCGATGAGACCCAGTACTTC. Translated, it gives CASSLQGADETQYF.

This clone was counted once. The chain is built from TRBV9 and TRBJ2-3, with TRBD2 as a possible D gene (6 bases). This CDR3 contains 16 residues. Germline CDR1 SGDLS, CDR2 YYNGEE. The germline V and J ends were trimmed by 0 bases and 1 base, with 12 bases remaining between them. In DNA form, the CDR3 reads TGTGCCAGCAGCGTAGGTGCGGGGTCGGGCACAGATACGCAGTATTTT. Its protein is CASSVGAGSGTDTQYF.

V is TRBV13 and J is TRBJ2-5; D gene uncertain. Germline V gene sequence: CDR1 PRHDT, CDR2 FYEKMQ (reference sequence). The germline V and J ends were trimmed by 2 bases and 0 bases, with 10 bases remaining between them. This CDR3 has 15 amino acids. The chain's CDR3 is CASSLPSRYQETQYF. In nucleotides, the CDR3 is TGTGCCAGCAGCTTACCGTCCAGGTACCAAGAGACCCAGTACTTC.

V and J are TRBV6-5 and TRBJ1-6, with D maybe TRBD1 (5 bases). Germline assignment: CDR1 MNHEY and CDR2 SVGAGI. The V and J ends lost 0 bases and 10 bases respectively, with 16 bases between them. This CDR3 has 16 residues. CDR3 sequence: CASSYSGTGFASPLHF. The CDR3 coding sequence is TGTGCCAGCAGTTACTCGGGGACGGGATTCGCCTCACCCCTCCACTTT.

The V gene is TRBV6-5, the J gene TRBJ2-7; D unclear. The V gene's germline CDR1 is MNHEY and CDR2 SVGAGI. Deletions cut 6 bases from V and 6 bases from J, with 15 bases between. There are 13 residues in the CDR3. CDR3 DNA sequence: TGTGCCAGCAGGGGGTACCAAGCGTCCGAGCAGTACTTC. This translates into CASRGYQASEQYF.

The rearrangement joins TRBV11-1 to TRBJ1-2; TRBD1 agrees at 7 bases. Germline V lookup: CDR1 SGHAT, CDR2 FQDESV (reference sequence). The CDR3 is 12 amino acids. Trimming took 3 bases from V and 7 from J; bases not matched to a gene: 2. CDR3 sequence: CASSFDRVGYTF. CDR3 bases: TGTGCCAGCAGCTTCGACAGGGTTGGCTACACCTTC.

This clone appeared once. The chain recombines TRBV5-1 with TRBJ1-5; D is possibly TRBD1 (5 bases). Trimming took 6 bases from V and 6 from J, leaving 16 bases between them. Germline CDR1 and CDR2: SGHRS and YFSETQ. The CDR3 loop spans 14 amino acids. The CDR3 nucleotides are TGCGCCAGCAAGCCAGGGACCCTCCCTCAGCCCCAGCATTTT. Residues: CASKPGTLPQPQHF. The full variable domain, rest sourced from reference TRBV5-1 and TRBJ1-5, is KAGVTQTPRYLIKTRGQQVTLSCSPISGHRSVSWYQQTPGQGLQFLFEYFSETQRNKGNFPGRFSGRQFSNSRSEMNVSTLELGDSALYLCASKPGTLPQPQHFGDGTRLSIL.

The CDR3 spells CASSMKSMGTEAFF. The DNA of the CDR3 is TGTGCCAGTAGTATGAAAAGTATGGGGACTGAAGCTTTCTTT. The chain combines TRBV19 with TRBJ1-1; D is unclear. The CDR3 consists of 14 residues. CDR1 and CDR2 (germline): LNHDA, SQIVND (reference sequence). V was trimmed by 3 bases and J by 5 bases, leaving 13 bases between them.

This chain connects TRBV19 to TRBJ2-7; D tentatively fits TRBD1 or TRBD2 (6 bases each). Per the germline V gene, CDR1 is LNHDA and CDR2 is SQIVND (reference sequence). V was cut by 5 bases and J by 1 base, with 12 bases left in between. CDR3 length: 14 residues. The CDR3 spells CASSPGALSYEQYF. CDR3 sequence (DNA): TGTGCCAGTAGTCCGGGGGCCTTATCCTACGAGCAGTACTTC.

The chain is built from TRBV6-5 and TRBJ2-5, with unresolved D. The CDR3 spans 14 residues. Germline CDR1 MNHEY, CDR2 SVGAGI. V lost 0 bases and J 2 bases, leaving 7 bases between the germline ends. DNA for the CDR3: TGTGCCAGCAGTTACTCACAGTTTCAAGAGACCCAGTACTTC. Protein: CASSYSQFQETQYF.

This clone was detected once. The chain joins TRBV19 to TRBJ2-2; D call uncertain. Germline V gene lookup returns CDR1 LNHDA and CDR2 SQIVND (reference sequence). The CDR3 contains 15 residues. V lost 6 bases and J lost 5, with 16 bases in between. In DNA, the CDR3 is TGTGCCAGTAGCCCAGATGGGGTATGGACCGGGGAGCTGTTTTTT. Protein product: CASSPDGVWTGELFF.